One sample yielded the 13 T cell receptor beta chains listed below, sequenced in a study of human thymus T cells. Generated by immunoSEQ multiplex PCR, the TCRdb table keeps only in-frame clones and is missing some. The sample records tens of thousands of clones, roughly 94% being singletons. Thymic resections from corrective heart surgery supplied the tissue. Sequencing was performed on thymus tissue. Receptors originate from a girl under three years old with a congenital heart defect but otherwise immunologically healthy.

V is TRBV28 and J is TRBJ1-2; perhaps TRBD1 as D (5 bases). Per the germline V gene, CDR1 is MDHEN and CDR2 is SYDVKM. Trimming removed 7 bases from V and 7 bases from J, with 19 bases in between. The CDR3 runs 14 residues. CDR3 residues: CASTSRVGRAGYTF. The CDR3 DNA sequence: TGTGCCAGCACCTCACGGGTGGGGCGGGCTGGCTACACCTTC.

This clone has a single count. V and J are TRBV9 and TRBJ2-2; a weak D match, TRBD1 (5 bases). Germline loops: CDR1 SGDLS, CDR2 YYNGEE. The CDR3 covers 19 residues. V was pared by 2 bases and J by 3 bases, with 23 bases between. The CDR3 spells CASSVSPSPGNEDTGELFF. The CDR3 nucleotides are TGTGCCAGCAGCGTTTCCCCCTCCCCAGGGAATGAGGACACCGGGGAGCTGTTTTTT.

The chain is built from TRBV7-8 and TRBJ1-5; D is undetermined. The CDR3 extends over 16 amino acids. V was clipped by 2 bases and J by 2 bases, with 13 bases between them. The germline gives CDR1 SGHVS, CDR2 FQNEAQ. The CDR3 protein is CASSLREAAGNQPQHF. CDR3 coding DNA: TGTGCCAGCAGCTTAAGGGAGGCAGCGGGCAATCAGCCCCAGCATTTT.

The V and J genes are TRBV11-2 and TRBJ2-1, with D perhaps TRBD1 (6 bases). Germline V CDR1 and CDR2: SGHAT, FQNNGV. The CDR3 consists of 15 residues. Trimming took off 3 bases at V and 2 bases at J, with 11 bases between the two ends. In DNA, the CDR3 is TGTGCCAGCAGCTTGGGGTACAGGGCCTACAATGAGCAGTTCTTC. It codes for CASSLGYRAYNEQFF.

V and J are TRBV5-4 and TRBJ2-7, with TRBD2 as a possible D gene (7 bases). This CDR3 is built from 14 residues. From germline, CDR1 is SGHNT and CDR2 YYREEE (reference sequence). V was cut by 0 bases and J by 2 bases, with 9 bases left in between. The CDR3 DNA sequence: TGTGCCAGCAGCTTGGTGGGGGGGCCCTACGAGCAGTACTTC. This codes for CASSLVGGPYEQYF.

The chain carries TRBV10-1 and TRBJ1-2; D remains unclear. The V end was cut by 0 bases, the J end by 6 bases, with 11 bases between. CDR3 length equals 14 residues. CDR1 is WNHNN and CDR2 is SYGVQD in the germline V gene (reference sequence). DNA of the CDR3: TGCGCCAGCAGTGAGTCGAAAGTAAGGGATGGCTACACCTTC. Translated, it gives CASSESKVRDGYTF.

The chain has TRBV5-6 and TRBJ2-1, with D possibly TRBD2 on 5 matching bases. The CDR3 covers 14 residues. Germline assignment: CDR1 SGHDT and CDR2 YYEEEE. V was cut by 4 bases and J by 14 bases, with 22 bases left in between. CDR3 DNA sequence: TGTGCCAGCAGCCCTACTGAAAACCGGGTCGGGGAGTTCTTC. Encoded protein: CASSPTENRVGEFF.

CDR3 protein: CASSLGSWTGPTEAFF. The DNA of the CDR3 is TGTGCCAGCAGCTTGGGGTCTTGGACAGGGCCAACTGAAGCTTTCTTT. The chain uses TRBV5-4 and TRBJ1-1; 8 bases line up with TRBD1. The CDR3 has 16 amino acids. Germline trimming cut 0 bases from V and 5 bases from J; bases unmatched to any gene: 9. In germline, CDR1 is SGHNT, CDR2 YYREEE (reference sequence).

This CDR3 reads CAISGAAGELFF. Here the CDR3 DNA reads TGTGCCATCAGTGGGGCCGCCGGGGAGCTGTTTTTT. The chain has TRBV10-3 and TRBJ2-2, with D uncertain. The CDR3 loop spans 12 amino acids. The germline V and J ends were trimmed by 4 bases and 6 bases, with 6 bases remaining between them. The germline gives CDR1 ENHRY, CDR2 SYGVKD.

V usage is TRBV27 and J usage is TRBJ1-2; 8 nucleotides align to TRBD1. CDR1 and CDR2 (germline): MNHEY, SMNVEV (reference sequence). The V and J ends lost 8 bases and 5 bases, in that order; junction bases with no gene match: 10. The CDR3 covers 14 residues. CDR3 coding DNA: TGTGCCAGCGGTGGCCCGGGACAGGTTTATGGCTACACCTTC. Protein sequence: CASGGPGQVYGYTF.

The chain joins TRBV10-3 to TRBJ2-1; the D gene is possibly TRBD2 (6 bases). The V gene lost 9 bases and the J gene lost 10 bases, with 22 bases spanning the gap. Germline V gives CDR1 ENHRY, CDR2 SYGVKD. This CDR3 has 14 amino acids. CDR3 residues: CAISIRDSLREQFF. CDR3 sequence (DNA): TGTGCCATTTCAATCCGGGACTCCCTCCGGGAGCAGTTCTTC.

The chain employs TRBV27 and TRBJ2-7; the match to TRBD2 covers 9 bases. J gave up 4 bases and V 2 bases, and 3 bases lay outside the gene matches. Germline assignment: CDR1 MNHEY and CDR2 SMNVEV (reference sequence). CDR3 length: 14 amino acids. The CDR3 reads CASSLLAGRYEQYF. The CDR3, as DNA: TGTGCCAGCAGTTTACTAGCGGGGCGGTACGAGCAGTACTTC.

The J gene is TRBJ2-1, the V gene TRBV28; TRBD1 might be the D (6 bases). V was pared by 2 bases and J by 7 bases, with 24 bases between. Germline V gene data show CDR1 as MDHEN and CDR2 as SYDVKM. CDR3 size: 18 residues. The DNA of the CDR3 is TGTGCCAGCAGTTTAACCCCTGGGGCAGGGGAAGGGTCAAATGAGCAGTTCTTC. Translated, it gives CASSLTPGAGEGSNEQFF. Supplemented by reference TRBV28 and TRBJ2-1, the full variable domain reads DVKVTQSSRYLVKRTGEKVFLECVQDMDHENMFWYRQDPGLGLRLIYFSYDVKMKEKGDIPEGYSVSREKKERFSLILESASTNQTSMYLCASSLTPGAGEGSNEQFFGPGTRLTVL.